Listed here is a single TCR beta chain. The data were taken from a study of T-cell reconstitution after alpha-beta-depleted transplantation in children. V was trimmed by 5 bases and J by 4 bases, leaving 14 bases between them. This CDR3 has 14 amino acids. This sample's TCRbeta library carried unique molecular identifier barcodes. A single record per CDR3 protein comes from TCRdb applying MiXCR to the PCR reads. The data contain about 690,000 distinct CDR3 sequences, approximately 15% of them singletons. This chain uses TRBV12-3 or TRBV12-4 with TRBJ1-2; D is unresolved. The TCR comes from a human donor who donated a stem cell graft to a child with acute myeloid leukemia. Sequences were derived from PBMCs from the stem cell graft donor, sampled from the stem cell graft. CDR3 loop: CASSMGSLGYGYTF. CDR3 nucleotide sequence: TGTGCCAGCAGTATGGGGTCATTAGGCTATGGCTACACCTTC.